The source of this TCR beta chain is a study of shared clonotypes between healthy human individuals. Sequencing was performed with immunoSEQ multiplex PCR; in TCRdb, only in-frame clones are kept and a portion is missing. The table records millions of clones, roughly 94% of them present only once. Comments on this clone: Its antigen remains unknown.

Whole-study findings and limits: Naive subsets usually exceeded memory subsets in estimated richness. Non-shared clonotypes displayed generation probabilities falling below those of clonotypes present in all four donors. Blood was the only sampled material, and tissue repertoires likely differ.

In the naive CD8 group, cells lacked CD45RO and were positively selected for CCR7, so terminally differentiated effector memory CD45RA+ cells were left out. With 2 bases clipped from V and 5 bases from J, the junction kept 4 bases outside the gene matches. The CDR3 covers 13 residues. Germline CDR1 SGHDT, CDR2 YYEEEE. The sequence was obtained from a man aged 18 to 35 in good health. Sequenced input: naive CD8+ T cells sorted from blood. This rearrangement joins TRBV5-6 to TRBJ2-7; 7 bases match TRBD2. The CDR3 protein is CASSFWEGHEQYF. As DNA, the CDR3 is TGTGCCAGCAGCTTTTGGGAGGGCCACGAGCAGTACTTC. Drawing the rest from reference TRBV5-6 and TRBJ2-7, the complete variable domain is DAGVTQSPTHLIKTRGQQVTLRCSPKSGHDTVSWYQQALGQGPQFIFQYYEEEERQRGNFPDRFSGHQFPNYSSELNVNALLLGDSALYLCASSFWEGHEQYFGPGTRLTVT.